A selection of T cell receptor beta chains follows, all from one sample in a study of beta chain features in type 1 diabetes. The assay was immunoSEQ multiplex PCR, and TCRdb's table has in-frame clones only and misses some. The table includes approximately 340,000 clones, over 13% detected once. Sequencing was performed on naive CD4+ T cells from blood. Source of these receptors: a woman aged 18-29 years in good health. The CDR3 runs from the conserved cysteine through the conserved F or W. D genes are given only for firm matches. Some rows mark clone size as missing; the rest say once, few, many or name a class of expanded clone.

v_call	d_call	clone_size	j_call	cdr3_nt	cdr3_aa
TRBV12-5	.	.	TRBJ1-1	TGTGCTAGTGGTCCCTCGGGACTCACTGAAGCTTTCTTT	CASGPSGLTEAFF
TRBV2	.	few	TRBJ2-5	TGTGCCAGCGGCTCCATCCAAGAGACCCAGTACTTC	CASGSIQETQYF
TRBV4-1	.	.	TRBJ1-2	TGCGCCAGCAGCGGCCTTAAGGGCTACACCTTC	CASSGLKGYTF
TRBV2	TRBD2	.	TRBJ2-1	TGTGCCAGCAGTAACGGACTAGCGGGGATCAATGAGCAGTTCTTC	CASSNGLAGINEQFF
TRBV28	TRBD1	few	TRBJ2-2	TGTGCCAGCGACAGGGGAAGGGAGCTGTTTTTT	CASDRGRELFF
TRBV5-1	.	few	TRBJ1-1	TGCGCCAGCAGCTTGTACCGGGAGGTAAACACTGAAGCTTTCTTT	CASSLYREVNTEAFF
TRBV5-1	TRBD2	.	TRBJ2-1	TGCGCCAGCAGCTTTAGCGGGGACTCCTACAATGAGCAGTTCTTC	CASSFSGDSYNEQFF
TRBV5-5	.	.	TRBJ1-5	TGTGCCAGCAGCCGTCACAGGGATAGCAATCAGCCCCAGCATTTT	CASSRHRDSNQPQHF
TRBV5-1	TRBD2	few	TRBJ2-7	TGCGCCAGCAGCTCGGGGGGGACAACTGACTACGAGCAGTACTTC	CASSSGGTTDYEQYF
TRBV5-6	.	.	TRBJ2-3	TGTGCCAGCAGGTTGATACAGGTCTCCACAGATACGCAGTATTTT	CASRLIQVSTDTQYF
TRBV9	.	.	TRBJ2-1	TGTGCCAGCCGTGGCGGCAGAACAAGTTTCCACGTCGGGTCTAGCAATGAGCAGTTCTTC	CASRGGRTSFHVGSSNEQFF
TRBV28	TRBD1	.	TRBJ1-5	TGTGCCAGCAGCCCGGGACAGGGGGCTGGTCAGCCCCAGCATTTT	CASSPGQGAGQPQHF
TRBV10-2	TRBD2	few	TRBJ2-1	TGCGCCAGCAAAAGGGCTAGCGGGACCGCGTTCTCCTACAATGAGCAGTTCTTC	CASKRASGTAFSYNEQFF
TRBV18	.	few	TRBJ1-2	TGTGCCAGCTCACCAAACCAGGATGGCTACACCTTC	CASSPNQDGYTF
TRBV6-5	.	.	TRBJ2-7	TGTGCCAGCAAGACAGGATCTGATCTCGAGCAGTACTTC	CASKTGSDLEQYF
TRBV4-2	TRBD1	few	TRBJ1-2	TGTGCCAGCAGCCGGACAGGGGTCTTGGATGGCTACACCTTC	CASSRTGVLDGYTF
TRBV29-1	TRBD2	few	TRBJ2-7	TGCAGCGGACGGTTGGGGACTAGCGGATCCTACGAGCAGTACTTC	CSGRLGTSGSYEQYF
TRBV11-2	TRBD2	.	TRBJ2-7	TGTGCCAGCACCCCCAGCGGGAGGCAGGGGGAGCAGTACTTC	CASTPSGRQGEQYF
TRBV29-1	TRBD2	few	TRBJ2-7	TGCAGCGTTAATAAAGGGGCGGGAGGCGCAGACGAGCAGTACTTC	CSVNKGAGGADEQYF
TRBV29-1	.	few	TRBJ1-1	TGCAGCGTTGAGAGGGCGGGGACTGAAGCTTTCTTT	CSVERAGTEAFF
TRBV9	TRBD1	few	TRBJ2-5	TGTGCCAGCAGCCCGGACAGGGGGCTGTCCACGGAGACCCAGTACTTC	CASSPDRGLSTETQYF
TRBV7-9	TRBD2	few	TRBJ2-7	TGTGCCAGCAGCTCGGGGGGCGAGCAGTACTTC	CASSSGGEQYF
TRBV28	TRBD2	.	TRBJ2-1	TGTGCCAGCGCTAGCGGGAGTGTTCTAAATGAGCAGTTCTTC	CASASGSVLNEQFF
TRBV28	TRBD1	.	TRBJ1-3	TGTGCCAGCGGTAGACAGGGGGTCGCTGGAAACACCATATATTTT	CASGRQGVAGNTIYF
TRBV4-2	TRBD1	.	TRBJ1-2	TGTGCCAGCAGCTCCAGACAGGGCTATGGCTACACCTTC	CASSSRQGYGYTF
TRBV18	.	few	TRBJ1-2	TGTGCCAGCTCACCACGACAGGTGGACTATGGCTACACCTTC	CASSPRQVDYGYTF
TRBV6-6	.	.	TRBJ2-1	TGTGCCAGCTCCGAGGGTTACAATGAGCAGTTCTTC	CASSEGYNEQFF
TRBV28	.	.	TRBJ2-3	.	CASSSSGLATDTQYF
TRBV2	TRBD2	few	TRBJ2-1	TGTGCCAGCAGACTAGCGGGAGGTACCGATGAGCAGTTCTTC	CASRLAGGTDEQFF
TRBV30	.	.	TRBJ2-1	TGTGCCTGGGGGGCTACAGGGTTGGGTGAGCAGTTCTTC	CAWGATGLGEQFF
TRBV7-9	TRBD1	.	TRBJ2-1	TGTGCCAGCAGGGCCCCGGGACAGGGACTGCGGGGCTACAATGAGCAGTTCTTC	CASRAPGQGLRGYNEQFF
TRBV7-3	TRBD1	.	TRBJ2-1	TGTGCCAGCAGCTTCGGCAGGGGGAGTTACAATGAGCAGTTCTTC	CASSFGRGSYNEQFF
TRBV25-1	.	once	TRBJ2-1	TGTGCCAGCAGTGACATCACTGGCCGGGACAATGAGCAGTTCTTC	CASSDITGRDNEQFF
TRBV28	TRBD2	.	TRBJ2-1	TGTGCCAGCAGTCCCCAGATAGCGGGCTCCTACAATGAGCAGTTCTTC	CASSPQIAGSYNEQFF
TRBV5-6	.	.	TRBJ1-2	TGTGCCAGCAGCTTGGTAGCGTATGGCTACACCTTC	CASSLVAYGYTF
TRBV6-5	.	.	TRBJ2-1	TGTGCCAGCAGTTACCGGCAGCGCTCTACCTACAATGAGCAGTTCTTC	CASSYRQRSTYNEQFF
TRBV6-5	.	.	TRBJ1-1	TGTGCCAGCAGTTACTCGAAACGGACAGAAGCTTTCTTT	CASSYSKRTEAFF
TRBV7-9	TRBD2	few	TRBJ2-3	TGTGCCAGCAGCCCCGGACTAGCGGGAGGGATGGCAGATACGCAGTATTTT	CASSPGLAGGMADTQYF
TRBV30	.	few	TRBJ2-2	TGTGCCTGGAGGATACAGGGGAACACCGGGGAGCTGTTTTTT	CAWRIQGNTGELFF
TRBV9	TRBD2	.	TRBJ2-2	TGTGCCAGCAGCCCTGGACTAGCGGGAGTGGGCGGGGAGCTGTTTTTT	CASSPGLAGVGGELFF
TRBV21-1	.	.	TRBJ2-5	TGTGCCAGCAGCGCCCGACTAGCGGGAGGACAACAAGAGACCCAGTACTTC	CASSARLAGGQQETQYF
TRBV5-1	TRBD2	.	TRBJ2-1	TGCGCCAGCAGCTTAACAGGCGGACTAGCGATGACCGGTGAGCAGTTCTTC	CASSLTGGLAMTGEQFF
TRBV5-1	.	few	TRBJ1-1	TGCGCCAGCAGCCCGCGGGGCGGGGCTGAAGCTTTCTTT	CASSPRGGAEAFF
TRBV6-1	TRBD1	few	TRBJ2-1	TGTGCCAGCATCACTCGGGACAGCCTATACAATGAGCAGTTCTTC	CASITRDSLYNEQFF
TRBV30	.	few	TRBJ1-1	TGTGCCTGGAGGGGGATGGGGAGTGGCACTGAAGCTTTCTTT	CAWRGMGSGTEAFF
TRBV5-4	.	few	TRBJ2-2	TGTGCCAGCAGCCCGGGGGGCGATAACACCGGGGAGCTGTTTTTT	CASSPGGDNTGELFF
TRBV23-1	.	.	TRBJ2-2	.	CASSQTEGHRGAVFF
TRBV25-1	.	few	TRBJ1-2	TGTGCCAGCTCGGCGGCGGAGGGCCTATCCTATGGCTACACCTTC	CASSAAEGLSYGYTF
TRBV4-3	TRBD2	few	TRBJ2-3	TGCGCCAGCAGCCAACTAGCGGGAGCAGATACGCAGTATTTT	CASSQLAGADTQYF
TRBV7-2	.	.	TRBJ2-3	TGTGCCAGCAGCTCCGGACAGCCTGGTGGAGATACGCAGTATTTT	CASSSGQPGGDTQYF
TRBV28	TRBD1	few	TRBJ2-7	TGTGCCAGCAGCCGCCGGGACAGAGCCTACGAGCAGTACTTC	CASSRRDRAYEQYF
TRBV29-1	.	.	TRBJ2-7	TGCAGCGTTAGTGGGGCGAAGTACTACGAGCAGTACTTC	CSVSGAKYYEQYF
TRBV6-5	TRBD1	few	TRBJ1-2	TGTGCCAGCAGCTATGGACAGGGCCCTAACTATGGCTACACCTTC	CASSYGQGPNYGYTF